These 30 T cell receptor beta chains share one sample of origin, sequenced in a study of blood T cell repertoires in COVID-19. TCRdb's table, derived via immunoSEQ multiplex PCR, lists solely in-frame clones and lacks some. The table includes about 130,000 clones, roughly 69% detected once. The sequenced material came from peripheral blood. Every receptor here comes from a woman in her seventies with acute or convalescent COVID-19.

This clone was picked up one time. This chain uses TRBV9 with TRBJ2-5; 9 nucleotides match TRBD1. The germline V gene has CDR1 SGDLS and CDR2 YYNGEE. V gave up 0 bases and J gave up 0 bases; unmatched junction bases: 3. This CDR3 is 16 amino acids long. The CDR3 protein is CASSVGTGGYQETQYF. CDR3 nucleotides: TGTGCCAGCAGCGTAGGAACAGGGGGCTACCAAGAGACCCAGTACTTC. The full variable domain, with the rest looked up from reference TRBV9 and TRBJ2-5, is DSGVTQTPKHLITATGQRVTLRCSPRSGDLSVYWYQQSLDQGLQFLIQYYNGEERAKGNILERFSAQQFPDLHSELNLSSLELGDSALYFCASSVGTGGYQETQYFGPGTRLLVL.

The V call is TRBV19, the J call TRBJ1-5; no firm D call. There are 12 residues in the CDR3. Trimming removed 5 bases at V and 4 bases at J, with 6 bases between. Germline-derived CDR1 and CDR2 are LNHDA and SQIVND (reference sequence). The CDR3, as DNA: TGTGCCAGTAGTCATTTGAATCAGCCCCAGCATTTT. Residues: CASSHLNQPQHF.

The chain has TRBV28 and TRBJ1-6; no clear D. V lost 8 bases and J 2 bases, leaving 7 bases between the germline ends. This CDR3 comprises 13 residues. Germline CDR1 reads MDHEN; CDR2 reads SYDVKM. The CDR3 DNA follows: TGTGCCAGCGCGAATCCCTATAATTCACCCCTCCACTTT. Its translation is CASANPYNSPLHF.

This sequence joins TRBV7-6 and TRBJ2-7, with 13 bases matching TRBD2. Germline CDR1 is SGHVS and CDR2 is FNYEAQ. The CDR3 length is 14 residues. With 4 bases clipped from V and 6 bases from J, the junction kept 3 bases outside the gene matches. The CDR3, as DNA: TGTGCCAGCAGCTCGGGACTAGCGGGATCCGAGCAGTACTTC. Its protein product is CASSSGLAGSEQYF.

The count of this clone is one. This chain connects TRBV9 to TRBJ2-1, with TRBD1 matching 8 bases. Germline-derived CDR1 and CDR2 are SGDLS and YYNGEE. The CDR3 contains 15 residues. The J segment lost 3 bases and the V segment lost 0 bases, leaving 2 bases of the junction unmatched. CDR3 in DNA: TGTGCCAGCAGCGTAGAACAGGGGGACTACAATGAGCAGTTCTTC. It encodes CASSVEQGDYNEQFF.

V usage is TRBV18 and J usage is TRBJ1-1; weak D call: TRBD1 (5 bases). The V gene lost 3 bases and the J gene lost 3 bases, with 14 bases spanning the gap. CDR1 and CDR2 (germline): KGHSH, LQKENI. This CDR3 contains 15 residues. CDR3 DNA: TGTGCCAGCTCACCGCGGCAGGGTCAGGACACTGAAGCTTTCTTT. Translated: CASSPRQGQDTEAFF.

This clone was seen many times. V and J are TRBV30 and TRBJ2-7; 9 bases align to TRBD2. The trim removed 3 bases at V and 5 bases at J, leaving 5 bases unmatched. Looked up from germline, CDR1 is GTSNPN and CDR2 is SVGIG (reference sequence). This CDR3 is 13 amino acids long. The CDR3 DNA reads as TGTGCCTGGAGGCCAGCGGGAGGTCACGAGCAGTACTTC. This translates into CAWRPAGGHEQYF.

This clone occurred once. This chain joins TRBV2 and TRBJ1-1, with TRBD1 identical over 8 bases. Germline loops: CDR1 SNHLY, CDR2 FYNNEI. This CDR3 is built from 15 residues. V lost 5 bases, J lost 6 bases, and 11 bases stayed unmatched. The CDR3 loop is CASSRQGSVGSEAFF. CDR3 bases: TGTGCCAGCAGTCGACAGGGGTCGGTGGGCTCTGAAGCTTTCTTT.

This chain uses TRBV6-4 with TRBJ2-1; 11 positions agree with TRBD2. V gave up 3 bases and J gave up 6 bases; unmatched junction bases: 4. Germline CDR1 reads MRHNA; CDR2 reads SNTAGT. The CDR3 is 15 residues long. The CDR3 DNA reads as TGTGCCAGCAGTGAGGCTAGCGGGGGGATCAATGAGCAGTTCTTC. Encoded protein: CASSEASGGINEQFF.

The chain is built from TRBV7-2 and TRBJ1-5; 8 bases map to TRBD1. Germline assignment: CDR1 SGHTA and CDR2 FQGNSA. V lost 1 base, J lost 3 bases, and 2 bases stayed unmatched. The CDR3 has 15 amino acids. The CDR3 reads CASSLETGANQPQHF. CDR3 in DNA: TGTGCCAGCAGCTTAGAGACAGGGGCCAATCAGCCCCAGCATTTT.

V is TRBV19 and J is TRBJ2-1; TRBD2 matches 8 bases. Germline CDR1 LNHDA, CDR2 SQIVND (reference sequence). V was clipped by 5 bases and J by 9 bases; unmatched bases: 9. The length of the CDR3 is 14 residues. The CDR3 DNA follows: TGTGCCAGTAGTTCCCAGGGACTAGTGGGTGAGCAGTTCTTC. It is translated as CASSSQGLVGEQFF.

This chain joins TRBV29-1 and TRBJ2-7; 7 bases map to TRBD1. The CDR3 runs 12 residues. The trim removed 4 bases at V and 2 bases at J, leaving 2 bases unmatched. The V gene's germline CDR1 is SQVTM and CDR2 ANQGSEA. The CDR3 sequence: CSVGDSPYEQYF. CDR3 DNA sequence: TGCAGCGTTGGGGACAGCCCCTACGAGCAGTACTTC.

In nucleotides, the CDR3 is TGCGCCAGCAGCCAGGGGACAGGGGGCGGAGAGCAGTACTTC. Translating gives CASSQGTGGGEQYF. The chain employs TRBV4-3 and TRBJ2-7, with TRBD1 identical over 12 bases. The germline gives CDR1 LGHNA, CDR2 YSLEER. This CDR3 is built from 14 residues. The junction had 4 bases not matched to a gene; V was cut back by 3 bases and J by 7 bases.

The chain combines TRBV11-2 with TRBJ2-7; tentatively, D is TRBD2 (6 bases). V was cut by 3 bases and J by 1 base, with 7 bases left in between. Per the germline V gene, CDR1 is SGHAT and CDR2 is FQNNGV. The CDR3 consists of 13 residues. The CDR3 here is CASSFGGSYEQYF. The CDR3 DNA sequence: TGTGCCAGCAGCTTTGGAGGGTCCTACGAGCAGTACTTC. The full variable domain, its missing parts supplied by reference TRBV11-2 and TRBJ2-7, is EAGVAQSPRYKIIEKRQSVAFWCNPISGHATLYWYQQILGQGPKLLIQFQNNGVVDDSQLPKDRFSAERLKGVDSTLKIQPAKLEDSAVYLCASSFGGSYEQYFGPGTRLTVT.

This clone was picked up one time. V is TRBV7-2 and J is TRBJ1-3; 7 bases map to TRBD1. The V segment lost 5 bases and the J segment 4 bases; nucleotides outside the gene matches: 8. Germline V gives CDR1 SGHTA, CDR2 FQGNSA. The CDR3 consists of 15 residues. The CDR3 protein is CASSQGGANGNTIYF. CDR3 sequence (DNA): TGTGCCAGCAGCCAAGGGGGCGCGAACGGAAACACCATATATTTT.

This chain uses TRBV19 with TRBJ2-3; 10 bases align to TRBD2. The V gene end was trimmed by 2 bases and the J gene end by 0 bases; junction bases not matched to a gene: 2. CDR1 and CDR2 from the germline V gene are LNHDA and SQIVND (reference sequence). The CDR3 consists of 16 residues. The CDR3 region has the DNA TGTGCCAGTAGTATAACTAGCGGGATTAGCACAGATACGCAGTATTTT. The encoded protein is CASSITSGISTDTQYF.

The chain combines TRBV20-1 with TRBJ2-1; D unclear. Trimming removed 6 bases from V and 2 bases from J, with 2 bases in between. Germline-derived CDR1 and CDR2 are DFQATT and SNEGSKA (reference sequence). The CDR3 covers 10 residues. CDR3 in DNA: TGCAGTGCCGCCTACAATGAGCAGTTCTTC. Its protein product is CSAAYNEQFF.

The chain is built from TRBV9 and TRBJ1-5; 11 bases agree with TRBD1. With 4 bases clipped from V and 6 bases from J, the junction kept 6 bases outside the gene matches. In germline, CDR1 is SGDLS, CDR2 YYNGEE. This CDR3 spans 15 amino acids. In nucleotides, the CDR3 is TGTGCCAGCAGCCCCTCCGGGACAGGGGGTCAGCCCCAGCATTTT. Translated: CASSPSGTGGQPQHF.

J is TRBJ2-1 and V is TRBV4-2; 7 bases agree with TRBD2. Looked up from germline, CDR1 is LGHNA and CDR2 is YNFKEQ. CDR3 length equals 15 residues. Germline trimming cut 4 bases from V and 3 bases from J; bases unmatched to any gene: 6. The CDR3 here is CASSLRGGDYNEQFF. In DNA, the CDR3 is TGTGCCAGCAGCCTTCGCGGGGGAGACTACAATGAGCAGTTCTTC.

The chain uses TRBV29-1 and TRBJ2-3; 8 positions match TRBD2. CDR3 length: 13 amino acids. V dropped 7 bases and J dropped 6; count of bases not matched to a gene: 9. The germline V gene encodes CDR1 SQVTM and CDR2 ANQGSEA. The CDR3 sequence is CSAGPGLGDTQYF. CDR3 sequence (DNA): TGCAGCGCCGGACCGGGACTAGGGGATACGCAGTATTTT.

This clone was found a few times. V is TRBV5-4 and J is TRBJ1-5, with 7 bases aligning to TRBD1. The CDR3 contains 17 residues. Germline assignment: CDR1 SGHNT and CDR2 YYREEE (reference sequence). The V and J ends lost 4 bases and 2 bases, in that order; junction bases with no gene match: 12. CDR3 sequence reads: CASSPEPDRAGNQPQHF. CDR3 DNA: TGTGCCAGCAGCCCGGAACCCGACAGGGCTGGCAATCAGCCCCAGCATTTT.

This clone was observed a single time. The CDR3 spells CASSGLAVTGELFF. The CDR3, as DNA: TGCGCCAGCAGCGGGCTAGCGGTCACCGGGGAGCTGTTTTTT. This sequence joins TRBV5-1 and TRBJ2-2; 7 bases align to TRBD2. Germline V gives CDR1 SGHRS, CDR2 YFSETQ. The junction had 4 bases not matched to a gene; V was cut back by 4 bases and J by 4 bases. This CDR3 comprises 14 residues.

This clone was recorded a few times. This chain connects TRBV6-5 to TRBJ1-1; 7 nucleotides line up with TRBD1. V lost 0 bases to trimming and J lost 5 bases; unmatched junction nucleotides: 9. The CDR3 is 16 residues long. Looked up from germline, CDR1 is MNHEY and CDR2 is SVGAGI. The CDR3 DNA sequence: TGTGCCAGCAGTTACTCGAAGGAGGCAGGGGGGACTGAAGCTTTCTTT. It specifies CASSYSKEAGGTEAFF.

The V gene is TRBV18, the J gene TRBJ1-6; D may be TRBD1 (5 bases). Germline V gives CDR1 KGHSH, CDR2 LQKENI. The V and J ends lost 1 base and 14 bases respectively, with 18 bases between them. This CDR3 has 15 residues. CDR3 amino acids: CASSPRLNTPDTLHF. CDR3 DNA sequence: TGTGCCAGCTCACCACGATTAAACACGCCGGACACCCTCCACTTT.

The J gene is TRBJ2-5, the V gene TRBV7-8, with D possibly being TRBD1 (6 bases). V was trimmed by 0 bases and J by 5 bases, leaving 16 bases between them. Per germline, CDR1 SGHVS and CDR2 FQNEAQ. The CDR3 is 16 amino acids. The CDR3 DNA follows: TGTGCCAGCAGCTTAGCGTTCGGCAGGGGCCCGGAGACCCAGTACTTC. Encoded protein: CASSLAFGRGPETQYF.

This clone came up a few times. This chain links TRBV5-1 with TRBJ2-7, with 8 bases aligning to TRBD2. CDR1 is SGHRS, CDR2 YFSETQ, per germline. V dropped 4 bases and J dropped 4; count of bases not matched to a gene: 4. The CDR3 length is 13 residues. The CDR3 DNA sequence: TGCGCCAGCAGCATAGCGGGACTTTACGAGCAGTACTTC. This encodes CASSIAGLYEQYF.

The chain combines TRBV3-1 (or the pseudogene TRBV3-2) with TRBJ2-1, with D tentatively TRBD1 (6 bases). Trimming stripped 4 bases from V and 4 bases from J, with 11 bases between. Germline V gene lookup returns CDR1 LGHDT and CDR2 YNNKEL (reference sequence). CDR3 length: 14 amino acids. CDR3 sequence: CASSPMTGYNEQFF. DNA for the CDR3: TGTGCCAGCAGCCCCATGACAGGATACAATGAGCAGTTCTTC.

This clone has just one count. CDR3 sequence reads: CASSEVVVGGNEQFF. CDR3 DNA sequence: TGTGCCAGCAGTGAAGTGGTAGTAGGGGGCAATGAGCAGTTCTTC. The chain recombines TRBV2 with TRBJ2-1; a weak D match, TRBD1 (6 bases). Trimming took 1 base from V and 6 from J, leaving 13 bases between them. The CDR3 runs to 15 residues. Germline V gene sequence: CDR1 SNHLY, CDR2 FYNNEI.

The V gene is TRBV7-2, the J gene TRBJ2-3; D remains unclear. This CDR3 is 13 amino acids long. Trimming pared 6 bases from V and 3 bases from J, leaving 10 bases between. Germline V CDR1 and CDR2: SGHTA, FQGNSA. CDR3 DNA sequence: TGTGCCAGCAGGACTCCCTGGACAGATACGCAGTATTTT. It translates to CASRTPWTDTQYF.

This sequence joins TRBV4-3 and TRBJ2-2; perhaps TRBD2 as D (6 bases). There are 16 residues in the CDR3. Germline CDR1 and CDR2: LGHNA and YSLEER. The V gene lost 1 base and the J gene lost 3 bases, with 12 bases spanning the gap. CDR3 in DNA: TGCGCCAGCAGCCAAGTCGGGGGATACGACACCGGGGAGCTGTTTTTT. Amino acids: CASSQVGGYDTGELFF.